These 30 T cell receptor beta chains came from one sample sequenced in a study of CD8+CD57+ T cells in acquired aplastic anemia. TCR beta VDJ and CDR3 were profiled, and genomic DNA was the template. A single record per CDR3 protein comes from TCRdb applying MiXCR to the reads. The sample has fewer than 200,000 distinct CDR3 sequences; about 64% are singletons. Sequencing was done on a sample of sorted CD4+, CD8+, or CD8+CD57+ T cells (not recorded which) from PBMCs. The receptor set was obtained from a human donor in good health.

This chain uses TRBV7-6 with TRBJ2-7; D might be TRBD1 (5 bases). Per germline, CDR1 SGHVS and CDR2 FNYEAQ. The CDR3 consists of 14 residues. V lost 0 bases to trimming and J lost 4 bases, with 10 bases between them. CDR3 sequence (DNA): TGTGCCAGCAGCTTAGCGCCAGGGCCATACGAGCAGTACTTC. Translating it yields CASSLAPGPYEQYF.

This clonotype was found a few times. The chain joins TRBV3-1 to TRBJ1-2, with D uncertain. The CDR3 runs 14 residues. The V end lost 1 base, the J end lost 1 base, and 7 bases lay between the germline ends. Germline V gene sequence: CDR1 LGHDT, CDR2 YNNKEL (reference sequence). CDR3 region: CASSQAPSNYGYTF. The CDR3 DNA is TGTGCCAGCAGCCAAGCCCCGAGTAACTATGGCTACACCTTC.

The J gene is TRBJ2-3, the V gene TRBV24-1; D is undetermined. CDR1 is KGHDR and CDR2 is SFDVKD in the germline V gene. The V and J ends lost 5 bases and 4 bases respectively, with 12 bases between them. CDR3 length: 14 amino acids. The CDR3 DNA is TGTGCCACCAGTGGGAGCTACGACGCAGATACGCAGTATTTT. This codes for CATSGSYDADTQYF.

The chain uses TRBV10-3 and TRBJ2-3, with 7 nucleotides matching TRBD2. The germline CDR1 and CDR2 sequences are ENHRY and SYGVKD. The CDR3 loop spans 14 amino acids. Unmatched junction bases numbered 5, after V lost 6 bases and J lost 2 bases. The DNA of the CDR3 is TGTGCCATCAGACCCGGGGGGAACACAGATACGCAGTATTTT. It is translated as CAIRPGGNTDTQYF.

This clonotype was recorded a few times. The chain employs TRBV29-1 and TRBJ2-1; no reliable D call. Germline loops: CDR1 SQVTM, CDR2 ANQGSEA. The V gene lost 6 bases and the J gene lost 4 bases, with 13 bases spanning the gap. The CDR3 is made up of 13 amino acids. The CDR3 DNA sequence: TGCAGCGTCGACCCTCGAGCTTACAATGAGCAGTTCTTC. Amino acids: CSVDPRAYNEQFF.

The rearrangement links TRBV5-1 to TRBJ2-7; D is unresolved. V lost 4 bases and J 2 bases, leaving 19 bases between the germline ends. Looked up from germline, CDR1 is SGHRS and CDR2 is YFSETQ. The CDR3 is 16 amino acids. Here the CDR3 reads CASSVTTGRDPYEQYF. The CDR3 nucleotides are TGCGCCAGCAGCGTCACGACTGGCCGCGACCCCTACGAGCAGTACTTC.

The rearrangement joins TRBV20-1 to TRBJ2-2; 9 bases line up with TRBD2. CDR3 length equals 15 residues. In germline, CDR1 is DFQATT, CDR2 SNEGSKA (reference sequence). The trim removed 2 bases at V and 2 bases at J, leaving 3 bases unmatched. The CDR3 loop reads CSARRLADNTGELFF. The CDR3 DNA reads as TGCAGTGCTAGAAGACTAGCGGATAACACCGGGGAGCTGTTTTTT.

This rearrangement joins TRBV27 to TRBJ1-2; possibly TRBD1 for D (6 bases). V gave up 6 bases and J gave up 6 bases, with 14 bases separating them. Germline V gene sequence: CDR1 MNHEY, CDR2 SMNVEV (reference sequence). The CDR3 is 13 amino acids. The DNA for the CDR3 is TGTGCCAGCAGCCCAACGACAGGAGATGGCTACACCTTC. Translating gives CASSPTTGDGYTF.

The chain employs TRBV9 and TRBJ2-3; 9 bases fit TRBD2. The CDR3 sequence is 14 residues long. With V trimmed by 0 bases and J by 11 bases, 7 bases remained unmatched. CDR1 is SGDLS and CDR2 is YYNGEE in the germline V gene. CDR3 amino acids: CASSVGTSAHEQYF. The CDR3 region has the DNA TGTGCCAGCAGCGTAGGGACTAGCGCCCATGAGCAGTATTTT.

V gene TRBV7-3 combines with J gene TRBJ2-1; TRBD2 matches 10 bases. CDR1 is SGHTA and CDR2 is FQGTGA in the germline V gene. The length of the CDR3 is 15 residues. The ends lost 5 bases at V and 6 bases at J; junction bases unmatched: 7. Written as DNA, the CDR3 is TGTGCCAGCAGCCTAGGGACTAGCGCTCCCAATGAGCAGTTCTTC. Protein product: CASSLGTSAPNEQFF.

The chain joins TRBV30 to TRBJ1-4; D uncertain. This CDR3 contains 13 residues. Germline CDR1 and CDR2: GTSNPN and SVGIG (reference sequence). Trimming took off 3 bases at V and 5 bases at J, with 10 bases between the two ends. CDR3 loop: CAWREKANEKLFF. CDR3 DNA: TGTGCCTGGAGAGAGAAGGCGAATGAAAAACTGTTTTTT.

The chain couples TRBV29-1 to TRBJ2-3; maybe TRBD2 (6 bases). V was trimmed by 6 bases and J by 0 bases, leaving 16 bases between them. The CDR3 is 15 amino acids. CDR1 and CDR2 (germline): SQVTM, ANQGSEA. CDR3 protein: CSVATGTQSTDTQYF. The CDR3 region has the DNA TGCAGCGTCGCCACCGGGACTCAGAGCACAGATACGCAGTATTTT.

A remark on this clonotype: A read error is likely, as this CDR3 ends without the conserved phenylalanine or tryptophan. The chain is built from TRBV10-3 and TRBJ2-5; 8 bases line up with TRBD1. Germline V gene sequence: CDR1 ENHRY, CDR2 SYGVKD. The V and J ends lost 3 bases and 5 bases, in that order; junction bases with no gene match: 5. CDR3 length: 14 amino acids. CDR3 sequence (DNA): TGTGCCATCAGTGATCAGGGGGCTGTTGAGACCCAGTACTCC. Translation gives CAISDQGAVETQYS.

This clonotype was picked up one time. The V and J genes are TRBV7-2 and TRBJ2-7; the D gene is possibly TRBD2 (6 bases). V was clipped by 1 base and J by 7 bases, with 20 bases between them. This CDR3 has 16 amino acids. Germline V lookup: CDR1 SGHTA, CDR2 FQGNSA. The CDR3 nucleotides are TGTGCCAGCAGCTTAGTGTCGGGAGCTAACTTGGGGGAGCAGTACTTC. Translation gives CASSLVSGANLGEQYF.

V gene TRBV7-6 combines with J gene TRBJ2-1; D gene unclear. This CDR3 is built from 14 residues. The germline CDR1 and CDR2 sequences are SGHVS and FNYEAQ. V was trimmed by 1 base and J by 4 bases, leaving 8 bases between them. The CDR3 nucleotides read TGTGCCAGCAGCTTAGACTCAGGTTACAATGAGCAGTTCTTC. Its protein product is CASSLDSGYNEQFF.

The chain has TRBV5-8 and TRBJ2-5; D is unresolved. The end of the DNA is better explained by TRBJ2-7, so the J call may be wrong. CDR3 length: 17 amino acids. The germline CDR1 and CDR2 sequences are SGHTS and YDEGEE. In nucleotides, the CDR3 is TGTGCCAGCAGCTTGGATCTTTCCACCAAATTCTACTACGAGCAGTACTTC. Its translation: CASSLDLSTKFYYEQYF.

This clonotype was seen many times. A read error is possible here, since a much larger clone lies one base away. The rearrangement joins TRBV7-9 to TRBJ2-5; D might be TRBD1 (5 bases). The CDR3 spans 11 residues. Per the germline V gene, CDR1 is SEHNR and CDR2 is FQNEAQ (reference sequence). CDR3 amino acids: CAGSAQGTQYF. In DNA, the CDR3 is TGTGCCGGCAGCGCTCAGGGTACCCAGTACTTC.

The genes are TRBV29-1 and TRBJ2-7; the match to TRBD1 covers 9 bases. The ends lost 0 bases at V and 7 bases at J; junction bases unmatched: 10. This CDR3 region has 15 residues. The germline gives CDR1 SQVTM, CDR2 ANQGSEA. The CDR3 coding sequence is TGCAGCGTTGAAGATCCGGGACAGGGATTGGGGGAGCAGTACTTC. It codes for CSVEDPGQGLGEQYF.

As regards this clonotype: One end of the junction varies from germline; a read error may be responsible. The V gene is TRBV5-1, the J gene TRBJ2-6; D assignment may be TRBD1 or TRBD2 (5 bases each). The CDR3 has 17 amino acids. Germline V gene sequence: CDR1 SGHRS, CDR2 YFSETQ. CDR3 loop: CASSLVKGTSGANVLTF. In nucleotides, the CDR3 is TGTGCCAGCAGCTTAGTGAAAGGGACCTCTGGGGCCAACGTCCTGACTTTC.

This clonotype was seen a single time. CDR3 sequence reads: CASRRGQGYGNTIYF. Here the CDR3 DNA reads TGTGCCAGCAGGCGGGGACAGGGGTATGGAAACACCATATATTTT. This sequence joins TRBV2 and TRBJ1-3; 10 bases align to TRBD1. This CDR3 contains 15 residues. V lost 6 bases, J lost 3 bases, and 5 bases stayed unmatched. The germline gives CDR1 SNHLY, CDR2 FYNNEI.

This chain links TRBV6-4 with TRBJ1-5; D is unresolved. Looked up from germline, CDR1 is MRHNA and CDR2 is SNTAGT. The CDR3 sequence is 15 residues long. V was trimmed by 5 bases and J by 0 bases, leaving 11 bases between them. For the CDR3, the DNA is TGTGCCAGCAGTCAAGGACGACATAGCAATCAGCCCCAGCATTTT. As protein: CASSQGRHSNQPQHF.

The chain has TRBV12-3 or TRBV12-4 and TRBJ2-2; maybe TRBD1 (6 bases). Trimming removed 5 bases at V and 5 bases at J, with 15 bases between. This CDR3 spans 15 amino acids. CDR3 sequence: CASSGDTRATGELFF. As DNA, the CDR3 is TGTGCCAGCAGTGGGGACACGAGAGCTACCGGGGAGCTGTTTTTT.

This clonotype has only one observation. CDR3 amino acids: CASSPLDSNQPQHF. The CDR3 nucleotides read TGTGCCAGCAGTCCGTTGGACAGCAATCAGCCCCAGCATTTT. The chain is built from TRBV2 and TRBJ1-5; no clear D gene. With 5 bases removed from V and 1 base from J, the gap between germline ends came to 9 bases. The germline CDR1 and CDR2 sequences are SNHLY and FYNNEI. CDR3 length: 14 amino acids.

In the case of this clonotype: This CDR3 fails to terminate in the conserved phenylalanine or tryptophan, so it likely reflects a read error. The chain employs TRBV27 and TRBJ2-5; D could derive from TRBD1 or TRBD2 (6 bases each). The length of the CDR3 is 14 residues. Germline V gives CDR1 MNHEY, CDR2 SMNVEV (reference sequence). V lost 3 bases to trimming and J lost 9 bases, with 17 bases between them. DNA for the CDR3: TGTGCCAGCAGTTTGTCGGGGGCTGTGGAGGCCCAGTACTCC. This codes for CASSLSGAVEAQYS.

The chain joins TRBV12-3 or TRBV12-4 to TRBJ2-7; 11 bases line up with TRBD2. J gave up 1 base and V 6 bases, and 5 bases lay outside the gene matches. This CDR3 spans 15 amino acids. The chain's CDR3 is CASSKLAGDSYEQYF. For the CDR3, the DNA is TGTGCCAGCAGCAAACTAGCGGGGGATTCCTACGAGCAGTACTTC.

This clonotype was observed once. V is TRBV29-1 and J is TRBJ1-6; TRBD1 aligns across 7 bases. After removal of 7 bases from V and 6 bases from J, the junction contained 9 bases not matched to a gene. Germline loops: CDR1 SQVTM, CDR2 ANQGSEA. The CDR3 consists of 14 residues. This CDR3 reads CSARLGTANSPLHF. CDR3 bases: TGCAGCGCGCGCCTCGGGACAGCTAATTCACCCCTCCACTTT. Supplemented by reference TRBV29-1 and TRBJ1-6, the full variable domain reads SAVISQKPSRDICQRGTSLTIQCQVDSQVTMMFWYRQQPGQSLTLIATANQGSEATYESGFVIDKFPISRPNLTFSTLTVSNMSPEDSSIYLCSARLGTANSPLHFGNGTRLTVT.

J is TRBJ1-2 and V is TRBV7-6, with 7 nucleotides matching TRBD1. The J segment lost 3 bases and the V segment lost 3 bases, leaving 4 bases of the junction unmatched. Germline CDR1 SGHVS, CDR2 FNYEAQ. The CDR3 extends over 14 amino acids. The CDR3 spells CASSFLTGDYGYTF. The CDR3 nucleotides read TGTGCCAGCAGCTTCCTCACAGGGGACTATGGCTACACCTTC.

The chain joins TRBV7-2 to TRBJ1-1; 9 bases fit TRBD1. Germline V CDR1 and CDR2: SGHTA, FQGNSA. The CDR3 extends over 17 amino acids. V dropped 1 base and J dropped 5; count of bases not matched to a gene: 11. CDR3 residues: CASSLGGTGSSKTEAFF. CDR3 coding DNA: TGTGCCAGCAGCTTAGGTGGGACAGGGTCTTCCAAAACTGAAGCTTTCTTT.

The chain has TRBV20-1 and TRBJ2-2; 11 nucleotides align to TRBD1. V dropped 0 bases and J dropped 3; count of bases not matched to a gene: 9. CDR3 length: 18 amino acids. From germline, CDR1 is DFQATT and CDR2 SNEGSKA (reference sequence). In nucleotides, the CDR3 is TGCAGTGCTAGAGAGGACAGGGGGCCCGGGTCGTACACCGGGGAGCTGTTTTTT. This codes for CSAREDRGPGSYTGELFF.

This clonotype occurred a few times. The junction does not match germline at one end; this may be a read error. The rearrangement joins TRBV6-5 to TRBJ1-2, with 8 bases matching TRBD1. CDR1 is MNHEY and CDR2 is SVGAGI in the germline V gene. The CDR3 spans 16 residues. CDR3: CASSYTVVDRGGGYAF. As DNA, the CDR3 is TGTGCCAGCAGTTACACCGTAGTCGACAGGGGAGGAGGCTACGCCTTC.